This T cell receptor (beta chain) was sequenced for a study of cytomegalovirus exposure and HLA in healthy donors (dated by TCRdb to 2017 to 2019). Study-wide context: An earlier analysis of some 550 of the donors reported approximately 270 Gb of sequence data and some 100 million unique TCR beta sequences from around 200 million T cells. An early release that covered about 600 HLA-typed donors contained around 300 gigabases of sequencing data and approximately 85 million unique TCR sequences. Among the roughly 400 genotyped donors, approximately 77% belonged to the genetic ancestry cluster associated with self-reported Caucasian donors. The aim of the study was to test whether cataloging public T cell receptors could identify signatures of past pathogen exposure. The T cell repertoires of around 730 subjects were profiled by immunosequencing and related to cytomegalovirus serostatus. Along with the 666-subject first cohort, a separate validation cohort of around 120 different subjects was used. The study combined high-throughput TCR immunosequencing, statistical association of individual TCRs with disease status, and machine learning to predict cytomegalovirus infection status. A later analysis re-examined previously published TCR beta repertoires from roughly 650 donors and added high-resolution HLA genotyping to investigate patterns of TCR occurrence. Rather than drawing on any new phenotypic data, the later analysis identified candidate immune exposures from TCR beta sequences and the way those sequences occurred across donors. An earlier analysis of some 500 of the donors applied high-throughput TCR beta sequencing to assess whether each TCR beta V gene segment acted as functional or pseudogenic. Donor age, sex, ethnicity and CMV serostatus were collected together with the repertoire data. In a later genetic analysis, genome-wide SNP genotypes for about 65% of the roughly 700 donors were used, and that subset was treated as a discovery cohort. All discovery cohort repertoires had been generated using a single sequencing platform. HLA typing included class I and class II loci at four-digit resolution. The number of donors typed differed by locus, with roughly 620-640 for A, B, C, DRB1 and DQB1, 522 for DQA1, 600 to 610 for DPA1, and over 400 for DPB1. Because of strong linkage in the cohort, roughly five DR-DQ haplotypes were treated as single units for association and clustering. Among 350 to 400 genotyped donors of the cohort, an average of 235,054 unique TCR beta nucleotide sequences were sequenced per donor, around 18% of them non-productive.

Notes on this clone: There is no known antigen for this receptor. The sample holds no much larger clone one base away, and base qualities are not on file. Different DNA sequences within this sample yield the same CDR3.

The cohort consisted of 650 to 850 healthy bone marrow donors. At the time of sampling, every cohort member was nominally healthy, though immune exposures that went unrecorded were likely present. The donor was CMV seropositive and belonged to the group of 250 to 300 seropositive cohort members. Each donor provided a peripheral blood sample, and peripheral blood mononuclear cells were used for TCR beta sequencing. The Qiagen DNeasy Blood Extraction Kit was used to extract genomic DNA from the blood cell samples. Receptor libraries were prepared by the immunoSEQ multiplex PCR assay. For the multiplex PCR, a mixture combining 60 forward primers for TCR Vbeta segments and 13 reverse primers for TCR Jbeta segments was used. The CDR3 region of rearranged TCR beta genes was amplified from genomic DNA with a multiplex PCR assay. Amplified TCR beta libraries were sequenced as 87-base-pair reads on the Illumina HiSeq System. The paper's data handling went like this. A later analysis counted about 80 million unique TCR beta chains across the 650 to 700 repertoires, and some 12 million of these chains were shared by at least two donors. Raw reads were error-corrected and collapsed into unique sequences by a nearest-neighbor algorithm in which closely related sequences were merged to remove PCR and sequencing errors. Alignment of CDR3 sequences to IMGT reference sequences was used to assign V, D and J gene segments. For a sequence to be retained, a match of at least six nucleotides was required to both a V gene segment and a J gene segment. A rearrangement counted as productive if the CDR3 had no stop codons and remained in frame with V and J, and every other rearrangement counted as non-productive. Following IMGT convention, CDR3 was defined as the stretch from the second conserved V-encoded cysteine up to the conserved J-encoded phenylalanine. Sequences without an unambiguous match to a single V gene segment were excluded from the earlier analysis of about 600 of the donors. An earlier analysis of 450 to 650 of the donors called V segments functional above 56.7% productive rearrangements and segregating when the between-donor standard deviation exceeded 5%. A statistical classification framework was built for diagnosing cytomegalovirus status from the catalog of TCR beta chain sequences. In a later analysis, TCR nucleotide sequences were compared against IMGT/GENE-DB human TR gene sequences so that V and J genes could be assigned. The TCRdist pipeline was used in a later analysis to assign CDR3 sequences and most-parsimonious VDJ recombination scenarios. In a later analysis, each TCR beta chain was defined by its CDR3 amino acid sequence together with its V-gene family, and reads lacking a unique V-gene family were excluded. A later analysis removed over 500 highly shared, low-generation-probability nucleotide sequences to deal with suspected cross-contamination and a sequencing artifact. In a later analysis, a clonal expansion index was calculated for each public chain from normalized within-repertoire ranks of inferred template counts. In a later analysis, generation probabilities were computed with a VDJ recombination model fitted to out-of-frame rearrangements, and the resulting probabilities were checked against IGoR. Hypergeometric tests were used in a later analysis to score TCR-TCR, TCR-HLA and TCR-CMV co-occurrence, with a repertoire-size bias correction applied to the TCR pairs. A later analysis estimated false discovery rates by permuting HLA or CMV assignments 20 times. In a later analysis, co-occurring TCRs were grouped using DBSCAN, with TCRdist sequence similarity added in when clustering inside HLA-allele-positive subsets. Repertoires with fewer than 30,000 or more than 120,000 public chains, plus five repertoires with anomalous nucleotide sharing, were excluded from co-occurrence clustering. The clones in this table, taken by TCRdb from immuneACCESS, are in-frame only. Not every clone is retained; where verified, under half of the shortfall comes from an unresolved V gene, and the cause of the rest is unknown. That table gives V, J and clone size, and the DNA gave D and trimming. This sample holds 150,000 or so clones; about two thirds were observed only once. 2.1% of the sample goes to the ten largest clones.

Beyond this particular receptor, the publication reports: Sequencing depth was assumed to be roughly uniform across donors in the presence/absence analyses, though that assumption may not hold. It was suggested by the authors that the approach could potentially be generalized to other disease states and immunological phenotypes. In vitro tests confirmed that a few of the cytomegalovirus-associated TCR beta chains recognize cytomegalovirus antigens. HLA typing was unavailable for some donors at each locus, so association tests used only the typed subset. The cohort was sequenced for TCR beta chains only, and without alpha or paired-chain data the features that could be detected were limited. According to a later analysis, most CMV-associated TCR beta chains appeared to be HLA-restricted, and the HLA associations seemed to be driven largely by CMV exposure. In an earlier analysis of 587 of the donors, most TCR beta V segments appeared in productive rearrangements about 90% or about 30% of the time, broadly matching IMGT annotations. A later analysis found that HLA-associated TCR beta chains were more clonally expanded and had lower generation probabilities than equally common non-associated chains. While some public TCRs were present in many individuals, most TCR sequences turned up only very rarely across donors. V-gene and J-gene trimming of TCR beta chains was associated with a missense DCLRE1C variant in a later genetic analysis, and the association was replicated in an independent cohort. The study gave a list of 150 to 200 TCR beta chains associated with cytomegalovirus. Because counts were too low, roughly 18 rarely observed V segments, including chromosome 9 orphons, were left out of the earlier analysis of some 640 of the donors. Assigning TCR associations to individual alleles was difficult when HLA alleles, especially DR and DQ, strongly co-occurred. The classifier was reported to diagnose cytomegalovirus status with high specificity and sensitivity in both the original cohort and the validation cohort. The only immune exposure information available for the cohort was CMV serostatus. In a later analysis, some 18,000 TCR beta sequences were associated with specific HLA alleles at a false discovery rate of 0.05. A further reported finding was that TCR beta sequences accurately predicted the HLA-A and HLA-B alleles for most subjects in the first cohort. A later analysis reported that several top co-occurrence clusters appeared linked to parvovirus B19, influenza, CMV and Epstein-Barr virus. Correlated functional status among segregating V segments might be attributable to linkage disequilibrium, but an unknown experimental factor could not be ruled out. In a later analysis, the rate of TCR association differed among HLA loci, with DRB1 alleles having the most associated TCRs and HLA-C alleles having the fewest. A cluster of highly shared sequence variants was judged likely to represent a technical artifact of the sequencing pipeline. Compared with the roughly 600-donor mean, donors in an Asian-associated ancestry cluster had fewer N-insertions in productive TCRs, according to a later genetic analysis.

This receptor was taken from a woman aged 55-70 years in good health and CMV-seropositive. The sequenced sample was PBMCs.

The sequenced DNA: TGCGCCAGCAGCTTGGAGCAGGGCGGCTACACCTTC. Its translation reads: CASSLEQGGYTF. The V and J genes are TRBV5-1 and TRBJ1-2; perhaps TRBD1 is the D gene, with 5 bases matching. From the germline V gene, CDR1 is SGHRS and CDR2 is YFSETQ. The CDR3 starts with the cysteine, ends with the phenylalanine, and has 12 residues. The CDR3 DNA has 36 bases and is translated from base 1. Relative to germline, V is 0 bases shorter and J is 8 bases shorter, with 8 bases between their ends. Joined to the reference TRBV5-1 and TRBJ1-2 proteins, this CDR3 gives the full variable domain: KAGVTQTPRYLIKTRGQQVTLSCSPISGHRSVSWYQQTPGQGLQFLFEYFSETQRNKGNFPGRFSGRQFSNSRSEMNVSTLELGDSALYLCASSLEQGGYTFGSGTRLTVV.